This record concerns one T cell receptor (beta chain) sequence. The specificity of this receptor is unknown. A much larger clone lies a single base off, so this may be a read error. Sequencer: Illumina NovaSeq 6000. TCRalpha and TCRbeta cDNA libraries were built by 5'RACE with constant-segment primers, adding sample barcodes and unique molecular identifiers. Trizol reagent was used to extract RNA from every sample. Libraries were amplified in two PCR steps, with a second sample barcode and Illumina TruSeq adapters added in the second step. Libraries were sequenced on an Illumina NovaSeq with 2 x 150 bp paired-end reads. Per the source publication's procedure: Reads were demultiplexed and collapsed into UMI-guided consensus sequences with migec v1.2.7. Using mixcr v2.1.11, the UMI consensuses were aligned to TRA and TRB V and J templates and assembled into clonotypes. A clonotype was counted as expanded or contracted only when both edgeR and NoisET called the clonotype significant, with the noise models trained on biological replicates. For edgeR calls, the cutoffs were a false discovery rate-adjusted p below 0.01 and a log2 fold-change threshold of 1. As an exploratory analysis of dynamics, PCA with hierarchical clustering was applied to max-normalized trajectories of the 1000 most abundant clonotypes. Separately sequenced CD4+ and CD8+ repertoires were used to assign a CD4 or CD8 phenotype to each responding clone. The public reads were reanalyzed by TCRdb: fastp trimming at Q25, MiXCR alignment, in-frame beta chains only. Rows with one shared CDR3 protein collapse into an entry with the most common genes and DNA. These V and J calls rely on TCRdb rather than the paper's analysis. The sample profile shows roughly 58,000 distinct CDR3 sequences; approximately 9.5% of them were found once. Together, the top ten hold more than 0.95% of the sample.

The CDR3 runs 14 residues from the cysteine to the phenylalanine. Left in the record is the CDR3 DNA by itself, 42 bases read in frame from the first base. Cut back by 3 bases and 8 bases, the V and J ends lie 16 bases apart. From a lookup of the germline V gene, CDR1 and CDR2 are KGHSH and LQKENI. PBMCs were isolated by Ficoll-Paque density gradient centrifugation. The data are from a study of T-cell memory formation after mild COVID-19 (dated by TCRdb to the early 2020s). Some background on the complete study: TCR sequence clusters from the two donors were largely donor specific. The cohort was made up of two young adult volunteers, one female and one male, who were previously healthy. Longitudinal TCRalpha and TCRbeta repertoire sequencing tracked T-cell clones expanding and contracting after mild COVID-19 in a couple of donors.

The research as a whole found: From day 15 to 85, contracting clones showed balanced CD4/CD8 phenotypes, whereas a second wave of clones that expanded from day 15 to 37 leaned towards CD4+. Contracting CD4+ clones turned up mainly in the CM and EM memory subsets, whereas EMRA was where CD8+ clones were enriched. The detection of some responding clones in pre-infection memory suggests that pre-existing cross-reactive memory T cells joined the SARS-CoV-2 response. SARS-CoV-2 specificity was not confirmed for the second-wave clones peaking on day 37. Only a couple of mild cases were covered in the study, and larger cohorts including severe cases with pre-infection samples were considered necessary.

Sequences were obtained from PBMCs or a T cell subset sorted from them (not recorded which). The receptor was isolated from a man between 18 and 29 years old who had mild COVID-19 (a few samples of this study predate the infection). The sample titles of this study are shuffled in the database, so cell type and time point are left out; the donor was told from shared clones. The rearrangement combines TRBV18 with TRBJ2-5; a tentative D match to TRBD1 spans 6 bases. The DNA sequence follows: TGTGCCAGCTCACCGGGGGCAGGGAGAGATACCCAGTACTTC. This codes for CASSPGAGRDTQYF.